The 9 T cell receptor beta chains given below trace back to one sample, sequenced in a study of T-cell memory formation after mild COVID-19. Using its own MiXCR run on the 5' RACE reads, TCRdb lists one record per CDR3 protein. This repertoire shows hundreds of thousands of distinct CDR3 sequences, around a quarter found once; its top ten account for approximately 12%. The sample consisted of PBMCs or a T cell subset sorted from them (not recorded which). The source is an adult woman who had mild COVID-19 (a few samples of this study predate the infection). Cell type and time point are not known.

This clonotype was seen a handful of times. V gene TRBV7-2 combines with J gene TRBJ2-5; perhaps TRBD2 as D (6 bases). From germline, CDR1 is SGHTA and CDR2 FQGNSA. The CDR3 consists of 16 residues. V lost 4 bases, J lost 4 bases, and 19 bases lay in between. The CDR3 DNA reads TGTGCCAGCAGCTCCCCAGGGCTAGCGTTGGTAGAGACCCAGTACTTC. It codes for CASSSPGLALVETQYF.

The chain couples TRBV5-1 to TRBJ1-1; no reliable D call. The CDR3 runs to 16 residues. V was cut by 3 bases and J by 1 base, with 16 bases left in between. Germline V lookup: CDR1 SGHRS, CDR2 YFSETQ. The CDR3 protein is CASSYLPDQGNTEAFF. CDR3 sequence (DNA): TGCGCCAGCAGCTATCTACCGGACCAAGGGAACACTGAAGCTTTCTTT.

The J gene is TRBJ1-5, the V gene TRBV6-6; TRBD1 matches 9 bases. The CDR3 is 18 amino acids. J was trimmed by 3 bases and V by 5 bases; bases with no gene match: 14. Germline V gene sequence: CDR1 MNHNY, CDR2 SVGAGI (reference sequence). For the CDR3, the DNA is TGTGCCAGCAGTGCCCGGAATCCGGGACAGGGTCCCAATCAGCCCCAGCATTTT. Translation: CASSARNPGQGPNQPQHF.

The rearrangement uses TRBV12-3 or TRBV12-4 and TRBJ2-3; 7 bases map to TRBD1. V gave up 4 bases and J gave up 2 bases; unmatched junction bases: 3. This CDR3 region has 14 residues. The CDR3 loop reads CASSSGQHTDTQYF. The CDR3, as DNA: TGTGCCAGCAGTTCGGGACAGCACACAGATACGCAGTATTTT.

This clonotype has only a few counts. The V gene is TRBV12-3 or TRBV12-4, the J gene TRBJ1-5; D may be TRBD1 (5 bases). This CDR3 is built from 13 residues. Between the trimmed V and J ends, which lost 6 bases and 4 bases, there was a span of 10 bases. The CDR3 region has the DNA TGTGCCAGCAGCGGGACCCGGAATCAGCCCCAGCATTTT. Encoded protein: CASSGTRNQPQHF.

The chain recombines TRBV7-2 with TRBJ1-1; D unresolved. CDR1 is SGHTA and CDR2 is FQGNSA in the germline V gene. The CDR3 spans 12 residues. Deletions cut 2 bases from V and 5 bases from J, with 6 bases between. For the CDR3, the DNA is TGTGCCAGCAGCTTACAAGCGACTGAAGCTTTCTTT. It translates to CASSLQATEAFF.

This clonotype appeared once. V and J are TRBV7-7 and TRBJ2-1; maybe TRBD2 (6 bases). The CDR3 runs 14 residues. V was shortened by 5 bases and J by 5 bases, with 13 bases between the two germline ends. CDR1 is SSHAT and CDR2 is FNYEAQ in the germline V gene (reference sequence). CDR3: CASSRSGWNNEQFF. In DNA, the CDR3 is TGTGCCAGCAGCCGCAGCGGGTGGAACAATGAGCAGTTCTTC.

The CDR3 DNA reads TGTGCCAGCAGTTTCTCGCTCCTGGGCACCCAGTACTTC. It translates to CASSFSLLGTQYF. The chain links TRBV6-5 to TRBJ2-5; D unresolved. Trimming left V 4 bases short and J 8 bases short, with 14 bases between. The CDR3 runs 13 residues. Germline CDR1 is MNHEY and CDR2 is SVGAGI.

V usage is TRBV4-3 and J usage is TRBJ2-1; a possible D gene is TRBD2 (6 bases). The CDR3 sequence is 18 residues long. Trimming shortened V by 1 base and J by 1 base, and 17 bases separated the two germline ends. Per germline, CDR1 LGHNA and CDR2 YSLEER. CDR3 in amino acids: CASSQVGVAALSYNEQFF. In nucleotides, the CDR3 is TGCGCCAGCAGCCAAGTAGGAGTAGCGGCCTTATCCTACAATGAGCAGTTCTTC.